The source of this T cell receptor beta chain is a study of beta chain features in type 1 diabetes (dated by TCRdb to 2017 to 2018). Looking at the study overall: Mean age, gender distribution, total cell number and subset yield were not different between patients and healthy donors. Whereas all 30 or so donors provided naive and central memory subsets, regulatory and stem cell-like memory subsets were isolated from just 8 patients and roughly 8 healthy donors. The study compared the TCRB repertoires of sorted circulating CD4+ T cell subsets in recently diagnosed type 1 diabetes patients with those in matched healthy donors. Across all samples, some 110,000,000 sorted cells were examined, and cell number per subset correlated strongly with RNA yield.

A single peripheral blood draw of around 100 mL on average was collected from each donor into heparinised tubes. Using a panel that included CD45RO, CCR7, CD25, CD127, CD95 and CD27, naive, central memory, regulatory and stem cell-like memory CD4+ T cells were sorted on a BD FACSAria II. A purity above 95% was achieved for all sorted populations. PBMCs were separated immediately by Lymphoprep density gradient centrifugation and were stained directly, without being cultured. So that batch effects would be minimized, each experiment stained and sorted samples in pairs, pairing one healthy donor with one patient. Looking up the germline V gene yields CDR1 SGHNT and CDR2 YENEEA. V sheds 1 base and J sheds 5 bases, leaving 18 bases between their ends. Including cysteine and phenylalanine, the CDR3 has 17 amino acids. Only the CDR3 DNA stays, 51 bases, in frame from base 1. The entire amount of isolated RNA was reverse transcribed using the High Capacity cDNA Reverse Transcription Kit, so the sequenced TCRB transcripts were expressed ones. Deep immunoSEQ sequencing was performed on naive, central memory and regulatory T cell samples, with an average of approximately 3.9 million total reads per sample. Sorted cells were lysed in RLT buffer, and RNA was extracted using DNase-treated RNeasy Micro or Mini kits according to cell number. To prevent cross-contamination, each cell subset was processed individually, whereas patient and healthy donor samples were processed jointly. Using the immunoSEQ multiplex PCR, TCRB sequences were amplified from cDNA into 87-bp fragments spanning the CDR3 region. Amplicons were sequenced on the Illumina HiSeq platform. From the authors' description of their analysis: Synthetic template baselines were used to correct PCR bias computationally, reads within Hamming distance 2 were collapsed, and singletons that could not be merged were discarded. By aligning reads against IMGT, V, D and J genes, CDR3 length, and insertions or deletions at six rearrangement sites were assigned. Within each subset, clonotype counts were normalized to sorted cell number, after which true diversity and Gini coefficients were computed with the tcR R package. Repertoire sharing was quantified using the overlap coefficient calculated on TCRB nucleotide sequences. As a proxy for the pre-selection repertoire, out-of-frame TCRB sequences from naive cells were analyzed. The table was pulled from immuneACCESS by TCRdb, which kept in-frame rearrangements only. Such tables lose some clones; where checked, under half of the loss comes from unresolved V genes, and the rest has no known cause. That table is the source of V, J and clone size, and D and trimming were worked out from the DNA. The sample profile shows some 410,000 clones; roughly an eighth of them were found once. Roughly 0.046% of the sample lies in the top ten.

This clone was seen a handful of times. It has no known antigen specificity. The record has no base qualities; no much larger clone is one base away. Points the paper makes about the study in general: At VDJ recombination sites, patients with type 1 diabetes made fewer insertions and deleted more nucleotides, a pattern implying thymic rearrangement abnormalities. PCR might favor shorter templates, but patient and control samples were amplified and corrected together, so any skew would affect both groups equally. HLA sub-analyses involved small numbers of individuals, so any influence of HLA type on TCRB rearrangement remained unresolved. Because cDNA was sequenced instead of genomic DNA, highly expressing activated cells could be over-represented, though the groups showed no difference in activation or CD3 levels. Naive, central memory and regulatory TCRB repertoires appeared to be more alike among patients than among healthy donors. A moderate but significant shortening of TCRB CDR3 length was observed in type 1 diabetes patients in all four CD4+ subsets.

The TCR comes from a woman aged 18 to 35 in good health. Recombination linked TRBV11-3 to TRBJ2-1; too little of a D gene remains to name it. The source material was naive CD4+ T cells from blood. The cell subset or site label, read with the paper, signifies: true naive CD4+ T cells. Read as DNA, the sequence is TGTGCCAGCAGCTTAGTATTTTCGGCATGGGGAAACAATGAGCAGTTCTTC. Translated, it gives CASSLVFSAWGNNEQFF. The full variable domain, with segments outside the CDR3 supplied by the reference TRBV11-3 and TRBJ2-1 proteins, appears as EAGVVQSPRYKIIEKKQPVAFWCNPISGHNTLYWYLQNLGQGPELLIRYENEEAVDDSQLPKDRFSAERLKGVDSTLKIQPAELGDSAVYLCASSLVFSAWGNNEQFFGPGTRLTVL.